Listed below are T cell receptor beta chains from one sample, sequenced in a study of T cell responses to AZD1222 COVID-19 vaccine. TCRdb's table, derived via immunoSEQ multiplex PCR, lists solely in-frame clones and lacks some. The table has around 210,000 clones, less than 95% seen once. Source: peripheral blood, taken 28 days after the second dose of the MenACWY control vaccine. Receptors originate from an adult who received the MenACWY meningococcal vaccine as a control. The CDR3 runs from the conserved cysteine through the conserved F or W. Fields, in order: clone size, V gene, D gene, J gene, CDR3 protein, CDR3 DNA. D genes are given only for firm matches. Part of the rows lack a size; the others show once, few, many or a class for expanded clones.

>-|TRBV3-1/TRBV3-2|-|TRBJ1-3
CASSRAIGNTIYF
TGTGCCAGCAGCAGGGCGATTGGAAACACCATATATTTT
>-|TRBV6-1|-|TRBJ1-2
CASSEGSGGTNYGYTF
TGTGCCAGCAGTGAAGGCTCGGGGGGAACTAACTATGGCTACACCTTC
>-|TRBV19|TRBD1|TRBJ1-1
CASQRGGQEVEAFF
TGTGCCAGTCAGCGGGGGGGACAGGAGGTGGAAGCTTTCTTT
>few|TRBV18|-|TRBJ1-5
CASSAVTGINQPQHF
TGTGCCAGCTCAGCGGTAACAGGCATCAATCAGCCCCAGCATTTT
>-|TRBV28|-|TRBJ2-3
CASSGAATDTQYF
TGTGCCAGCAGCGGGGCGGCCACAGATACGCAGTATTTT
>-|TRBV28|-|TRBJ2-7
CASSVGGKDYEQYF
TGTGCCAGCAGTGTAGGAGGGAAGGACTACGAGCAGTACTTC
>-|TRBV15|-|TRBJ1-2
CATSMRTVNYGYTF
TGTGCCACCAGCATGAGGACGGTTAACTATGGCTACACCTTC
>-|TRBV11-2|-|TRBJ2-7
CASSFLDSGTYEQYF
TGTGCCAGCAGCTTTCTCGACAGCGGAACCTACGAGCAGTACTTC
>-|TRBV2|-|TRBJ2-2
CASSEEVAGELFF
TGTGCCAGCAGTGAAGAGGTTGCCGGGGAGCTGTTTTTT
>-|TRBV28|-|TRBJ2-7
CASSPGTRYEQYF
TGTGCCAGCAGTCCCGGGACACGCTACGAGCAGTACTTC
>once|TRBV5-1|TRBD2|TRBJ2-1
CASSQIAGVENEQFF
TGCGCCAGCAGCCAAATAGCGGGAGTCGAGAATGAGCAGTTCTTC
>-|TRBV4-2|TRBD2|TRBJ2-7
CASRRGGSYEQYF
TGTGCCAGCCGCCGGGGAGGGTCCTACGAGCAGTACTTC
>-|TRBV30|-|TRBJ1-2
CAWSELRGRGNYGYTF
TGTGCCTGGAGTGAATTGAGGGGCCGGGGGAACTATGGCTACACCTTC
>-|TRBV7-2|-|TRBJ2-7
CASGSGPYEQYF
TGTGCCAGCGGGTCTGGGCCCTACGAGCAGTACTTC